Listed below are T cell receptor beta chains from one sample, sequenced in a study of CD8 T cells in ankylosing spondylitis. TCRdb analysed the 5' RACE reads with MiXCR anew, one entry per CDR3 protein. Of 750,000 to 850,000 distinct CDR3 sequences in the sample, 12% are singletons; the top ten hold about 0.5%. Input material: blood, either unsorted or a sorted T cell fraction (not recorded which). The origin of the receptors is a male donor with ankylosing spondylitis. The CDR3 runs from the conserved cysteine through the conserved F or W. A D gene is named only where the DNA matches it firmly. Where a row states a size, it is once, few, many or the class of an expanded clone; other rows omit it.

>TRBV9|.|TRBJ2-3|.
TGTGCCAGCGGTAGGAACGCTGGCACAGATACGCAGTATTTT
CASGRNAGTDTQYF
>TRBV7-2|few|TRBJ2-2|TRBD1
TGTGCCAGCAGGAGACAGGGGGGTTCTCTCACCGGGGAGCTGTTTTTT
CASRRQGGSLTGELFF
>TRBV5-1|many|TRBJ2-7|.
TGCGCCAGCAGCTGGGGGGACACCGCCCAGCAGTACTTC
CASSWGDTAQQYF
>TRBV6-5|many|TRBJ2-2|.
TGTGCCAGCAGTTCGGGACATATAAACACCGGGGAGCTGTTTTTT
CASSSGHINTGELFF
>TRBV20-1|many|TRBJ1-5|.
TGCAGTGCTTCCTGGGGTACAGGTTCGGATCAGCCCCAGCATTTT
CSASWGTGSDQPQHF
>TRBV20-1|few|TRBJ1-1|.
TGCAGTGCACCAAGGGGCAGGGGAGCTTTCTTT
CSAPRGRGAFF
>TRBV4-2|.|TRBJ2-2|.
TGTGCCAGCAGCGTAACGCTTCGACAGAAATTGAACACCGGGGAGCTGTTTTTT
CASSVTLRQKLNTGELFF
>TRBV20-1|few|TRBJ2-7|.
TGCAGTGCTAGAATGGCGAGCGAGCAGTACTTC
CSARMASEQYF
>TRBV15|many|TRBJ2-1|TRBD2
TGTGCCACCAGCAGGGGACTAGCGGGGGAAGAGCAGTTCTTC
CATSRGLAGEEQFF
>TRBV29-1|many|TRBJ2-1|TRBD1
TGCAGCGTTGATACAGGGGGCGATGAGCAGTTCTTC
CSVDTGGDEQFF
>TRBV20-1|.|TRBJ1-1|.
TGCAGTGCTAGAGGCACAGAGGACACTGAAGCTTTCTTT
CSARGTEDTEAFF
>TRBV20-1|many|TRBJ1-2|.
TGCAGTGCTGAGGCCGGCTTCTATGGCTACACCTTC
CSAEAGFYGYTF
>TRBV19|many|TRBJ2-1|.
TGTGCCAGTAGTAGGTGGGATGAGCAGTTCTTC
CASSRWDEQFF
>TRBV5-1|.|TRBJ2-2|TRBD1
TGCGCCAGCAGCTTGGTTGGACAGGGCACCGGGGAGCTGTTTTTT
CASSLVGQGTGELFF
>TRBV7-9|.|TRBJ2-3|.
TGTGCCAGCAGCTCCTTTCACAGGGACTCTGGTACAGATACGCAGTATTTT
CASSSFHRDSGTDTQYF